This note documents a single T cell receptor beta chain sequence. Its antigen is as yet unknown. The table came from immunoSEQ multiplex PCR; TCRdb's copy has only in-frame clones and leaves some out. The sample shows millions of clones, over 85% of them seen only once. The sample belongs to a study of shared clonotypes between healthy human individuals. Study-wide background: The study drew on a couple of women and three men aged 18 to 49 as donors. The study's findings and limits: The study found lower generation probabilities in non-shared clonotypes than in those shared by all four donors.

Germline assignment: CDR1 LGHNA and CDR2 YNFKEQ. With 2 bases clipped from V and 3 bases from J, the junction kept 5 bases outside the gene matches. The CDR3 is 18 amino acids. Material for sequencing was naive CD4+ T cells from PBMCs. As for subset: CD45RA+ positively selected. The chain recombines TRBV4-2 with TRBJ2-3; 16 bases are shared with TRBD2. The receptor was isolated from a man aged 18-30 years in good health. Some clones in this sample may be carry-over from other donors' samples. CDR3 residues: CASSQRGLAGGPTDTQYF. The DNA for the CDR3 is TGTGCCAGCAGCCAACGGGGACTAGCGGGAGGGCCAACAGATACGCAGTATTTT.